Shown below are 24 T cell receptor beta chains from a single sample sequenced in a study of T cell responses to AZD1222 COVID-19 vaccine. Sequencing was performed with immunoSEQ multiplex PCR; in TCRdb, only in-frame clones are kept and a portion is missing. Among 140,000 or so clones listed, approximately 93% were seen once. The material sequenced was peripheral blood, taken after recovery from COVID-19. The receptors were sampled from an adult who had recovered from COVID-19.

J is TRBJ2-1 and V is TRBV30; 12 nucleotides align to TRBD2. Germline loops: CDR1 GTSNPN, CDR2 SVGIG (reference sequence). The CDR3 loop spans 14 amino acids. V shed 1 base, J shed 10 bases, and the junction held 5 bases outside the gene matches. CDR3 protein: CAWSGLAGVGEQFF. CDR3 DNA sequence: TGTGCCTGGAGTGGACTAGCGGGAGTAGGCGAGCAGTTCTTC.

The CDR3 region is CASSLADRANGYTF. In DNA, the CDR3 is TGCGCCAGCAGCTTAGCCGACAGGGCGAATGGCTACACCTTC. This chain connects TRBV5-1 to TRBJ1-2, with TRBD1 matching over 7 bases. Germline V gene lookup returns CDR1 SGHRS and CDR2 YFSETQ. The CDR3 has 14 residues. Germline trimming cut 2 bases from V and 6 bases from J; bases unmatched to any gene: 7.

This rearrangement joins TRBV23-1 to TRBJ2-5, with D tentatively TRBD2 (6 bases). TRBV23-1 is noted as an ORF with a role that remains uncertain. Trimming cost V 2 bases and J 7 bases, with 14 bases left between them. This CDR3 has 14 residues. This CDR3 reads CASSQTGVRRTQYF. CDR3 DNA: TGCGCCAGCAGTCAAACGGGGGTCAGAAGGACCCAGTACTTC.

CDR3 DNA sequence: TGTGCCAGCAGCCCAGGACGAGCTGCTAATGAAAAACTGTTTTTT. Translated: CASSPGRAANEKLFF. The chain links TRBV6-5 to TRBJ1-4; D remains ambiguous. V lost 6 bases and J lost 3, with 14 bases in between. The germline gives CDR1 MNHEY, CDR2 SVGAGI. The CDR3 spans 15 residues.

The chain is built from TRBV2 and TRBJ1-2; D gene uncertain. The CDR3 runs 13 residues. CDR1 is SNHLY and CDR2 is FYNNEI in the germline V gene. Trimming pared 4 bases from V and 4 bases from J, leaving 10 bases between. The CDR3 nucleotides read TGTGCCAGCAGTGGTGACGGACGCTATGGCTACACCTTC. Residues: CASSGDGRYGYTF. The variable domain in full, with the rest retrieved from reference TRBV2 and TRBJ1-2, is EPEVTQTPSHQVTQMGQEVILRCVPISNHLYFYWYRQILGQKVEFLVSFYNNEISEKSEIFDDQFSVERPDGSNFTLKIRSTKLEDSAMYFCASSGDGRYGYTFGSGTRLTVV.

The chain has TRBV3-1 (or the pseudogene TRBV3-2) and TRBJ1-1, with 10 bases aligning to TRBD1. The trim removed 4 bases at V and 2 bases at J, leaving 4 bases unmatched. Germline V gene sequence: CDR1 LGHDT, CDR2 YNNKEL (reference sequence). The CDR3 has 15 amino acids. CDR3 region: CASSPWTGGNTEAFF. The CDR3, as DNA: TGTGCCAGCAGCCCGTGGACAGGGGGAAACACTGAAGCTTTCTTT.

This chain links TRBV24-1 with TRBJ2-7; D ambiguous. CDR3 size: 12 residues. CDR1 KGHDR and CDR2 SFDVKD come from the germline V gene. V shed 3 bases and J shed 3 bases, with 5 bases lying between them. DNA of the CDR3: TGTGCCACCAGTGATCGCCACTACGAGCAGTACTTC. This codes for CATSDRHYEQYF.

This chain uses TRBV10-2 with TRBJ2-1; 10 nucleotides agree with TRBD1. The CDR3 is 13 amino acids. Germline-derived CDR1 and CDR2 are WSHSY and SAAADI. Germline trimming cut 6 bases from V and 7 bases from J; bases unmatched to any gene: 3. The CDR3 spells CASSGTGVNEQFF. The CDR3 DNA reads as TGCGCCAGCAGCGGGACAGGGGTAAATGAGCAGTTCTTC.

The sample holds one count of this clone. This CDR3 is CASRRDSYNEQFF. Here the CDR3 DNA reads TGTGCCAGCAGGCGGGACAGTTACAATGAGCAGTTCTTC. J is TRBJ2-1 and V is TRBV2, with TRBD1 as a possible D gene (7 bases). Germline assignment: CDR1 SNHLY and CDR2 FYNNEI. V was trimmed by 6 bases and J by 4 bases, leaving 10 bases between them. CDR3 length: 13 residues.

The chain couples TRBV14 to TRBJ2-1; 7 positions match TRBD2. This CDR3 has 15 amino acids. The V and J ends lost 4 bases and 10 bases, in that order; junction bases with no gene match: 13. Germline CDR1 reads SGHDN; CDR2 reads FVKESK. CDR3 nucleotide sequence: TGTGCCAGCAGCCGCGGGAGCCCAAACGTTGGCGAGCAGTTCTTC. This encodes CASSRGSPNVGEQFF.

The V and J genes are TRBV13 and TRBJ2-7, with 10 bases matching TRBD2. Germline assignment: CDR1 PRHDT and CDR2 FYEKMQ (reference sequence). There are 16 residues in the CDR3. V lost 0 bases and J lost 5; bases outside the gene matches: 7. CDR3 nucleotide sequence: TGTGCCAGCAGCTTAGGCCTAAGCGGGAGGGCGAACGAGCAGTACTTC. Translating gives CASSLGLSGRANEQYF.

This chain links TRBV5-5 with TRBJ2-1; D is uncertain. This CDR3 is 12 amino acids long. Trimming cost V 0 bases and J 7 bases, with 5 bases left between them. Germline V gives CDR1 SGHKS, CDR2 YYEKEE (reference sequence). The CDR3 DNA reads as TGTGCCAGCAGCTTGGGTGAGAATGAGCAGTTCTTC. It specifies CASSLGENEQFF.

The rearrangement joins TRBV19 to TRBJ2-2, with a tentative D call TRBD1 (5 bases). V dropped 2 bases and J dropped 6 bases, with 7 bases sitting between them. Germline V lookup: CDR1 LNHDA, CDR2 SQIVND (reference sequence). This CDR3 region has 13 residues. The CDR3 here is CASSIRGPGELFF. CDR3 bases: TGTGCCAGTAGTATAAGGGGCCCCGGGGAGCTGTTTTTT.

This sequence joins TRBV6-2 or TRBV6-3 and TRBJ2-3; 11 bases are shared with TRBD2. This CDR3 is 17 amino acids long. Germline-derived CDR1 and CDR2 are MNHEY and SVGEGT. J gave up 6 bases and V 4 bases, and 12 bases lay outside the gene matches. DNA for the CDR3: TGTGCCAGCAGTTCCCTGACTAGCGGGAAAGGTTTTGATACGCAGTATTTT. Encoded protein: CASSSLTSGKGFDTQYF.

This clone was observed at least ten times. The chain joins TRBV4-1 to TRBJ1-4; 7 bases are a match to TRBD1. The V gene's germline CDR1 is MGHRA and CDR2 YSYEKL. V lost 3 bases to trimming and J lost 0 bases; unmatched junction nucleotides: 4. The CDR3 is 16 amino acids. CDR3 in amino acids: CASSQGQTATNEKLFF. The DNA for the CDR3 is TGCGCCAGCAGCCAGGGACAGACTGCAACTAATGAAAAACTGTTTTTT.

CDR3 nucleotides: TGTGCCAGCAGCTTAAGGATTGATACGCAGTATTTT. This encodes CASSLRIDTQYF. The V and J genes are TRBV11-2 and TRBJ2-3; D is uncertain. This CDR3 comprises 12 residues. Germline CDR1 reads SGHAT; CDR2 reads FQNNGV. Trimming shortened V by 2 bases and J by 6 bases, and 6 bases separated the two germline ends.

The chain couples TRBV9 to TRBJ2-2; D is perhaps TRBD2 (6 bases). CDR1 SGDLS and CDR2 YYNGEE come from the germline V gene. V lost 0 bases to trimming and J lost 5 bases, with 11 bases between them. The CDR3 is made up of 15 amino acids. The CDR3 DNA reads as TGTGCCAGCAGCGTAGGCGGGATCCCAACCGGGGAGCTGTTTTTT. Amino acid sequence: CASSVGGIPTGELFF.

In nucleotides, the CDR3 is TGTGCCGTCGCGGAACCCTACAATGAGCAGTTCTTC. It translates to CAVAEPYNEQFF. The chain employs TRBV27 and TRBJ2-1; D gene uncertain. The length of the CDR3 is 12 residues. Germline V gene sequence: CDR1 MNHEY, CDR2 SMNVEV (reference sequence). V shed 11 bases and J shed 2 bases, with 10 bases lying between them.

CDR3 coding DNA: TGTGCCAGCAGTGCGGGACTAGCTAGGGACGAGCAGTACTTC. Amino acid sequence: CASSAGLARDEQYF. V gene TRBV2 combines with J gene TRBJ2-7; 9 bases line up with TRBD2. V was pared by 4 bases and J by 5 bases, with 6 bases of the junction left unmatched. The CDR3 contains 14 residues. The V gene's germline CDR1 is SNHLY and CDR2 FYNNEI.

This rearrangement joins TRBV28 to TRBJ1-4; 11 bases align to TRBD1. The CDR3 sequence is 16 residues long. Germline assignment: CDR1 MDHEN and CDR2 SYDVKM. The V gene end was trimmed by 4 bases and the J gene end by 8 bases; junction bases not matched to a gene: 9. CDR3 sequence: CASSSGTGGEREKLFF. As DNA, the CDR3 is TGTGCCAGCAGTTCCGGGACAGGGGGTGAACGCGAAAAACTGTTTTTT.

The J gene is TRBJ2-2, the V gene TRBV6-5; a possible D gene is TRBD1 (6 bases). V shed 0 bases and J shed 5 bases, with 7 bases lying between them. Germline CDR1 and CDR2: MNHEY and SVGAGI. There are 14 residues in the CDR3. This CDR3 is CASSYSGQTGELFF. In nucleotides, the CDR3 is TGTGCCAGCAGTTACTCCGGACAGACCGGGGAGCTGTTTTTT.

The chain joins TRBV5-1 to TRBJ2-5; a weak D match, TRBD1 (5 bases). V shed 1 base and J shed 3 bases, with 10 bases lying between them. The CDR3 sequence is 14 residues long. Germline V gives CDR1 SGHRS, CDR2 YFSETQ. CDR3 in amino acids: CASSLQQEKETQYF. CDR3 coding DNA: TGCGCCAGCAGCTTGCAACAGGAAAAAGAGACCCAGTACTTC.

The rearrangement links TRBV3-1 (or the pseudogene TRBV3-2) to TRBJ1-1; 9 bases map to TRBD1. The V gene's germline CDR1 is LGHDT and CDR2 YNNKEL (reference sequence). After removal of 2 bases from V and 7 bases from J, the junction contained 5 bases not matched to a gene. The CDR3 is made up of 14 amino acids. In DNA form, the CDR3 reads TGTGCCAGCAGCCAAAGGGGACAGGGATTTGAAGCTTTCTTT. Its translation is CASSQRGQGFEAFF.

The chain links TRBV24-1 to TRBJ2-1; D gene ambiguous. The germline CDR1 and CDR2 sequences are KGHDR and SFDVKD. The V end was cut by 0 bases, the J end by 3 bases, with 8 bases between. CDR3 size: 15 residues. The CDR3 protein is CATSDLQGNYNEQFF. CDR3 bases: TGTGCCACCAGTGATTTGCAAGGTAACTACAATGAGCAGTTCTTC.